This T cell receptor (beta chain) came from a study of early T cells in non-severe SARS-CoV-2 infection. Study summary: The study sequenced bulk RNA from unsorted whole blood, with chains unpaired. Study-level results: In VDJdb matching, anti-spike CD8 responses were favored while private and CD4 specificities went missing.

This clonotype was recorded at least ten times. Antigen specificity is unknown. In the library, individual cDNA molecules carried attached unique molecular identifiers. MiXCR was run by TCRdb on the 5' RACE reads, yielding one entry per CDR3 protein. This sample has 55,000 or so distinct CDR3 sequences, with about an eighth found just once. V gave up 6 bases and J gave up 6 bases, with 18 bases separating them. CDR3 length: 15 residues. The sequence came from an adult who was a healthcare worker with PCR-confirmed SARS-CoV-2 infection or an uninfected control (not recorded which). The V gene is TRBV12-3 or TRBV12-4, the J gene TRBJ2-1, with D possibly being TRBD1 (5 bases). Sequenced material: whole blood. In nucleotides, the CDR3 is TGTGCCAGCAGAGCAGGGCGCTGGAGTGTCAATGAGCAGTTCTTC. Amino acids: CASRAGRWSVNEQFF.